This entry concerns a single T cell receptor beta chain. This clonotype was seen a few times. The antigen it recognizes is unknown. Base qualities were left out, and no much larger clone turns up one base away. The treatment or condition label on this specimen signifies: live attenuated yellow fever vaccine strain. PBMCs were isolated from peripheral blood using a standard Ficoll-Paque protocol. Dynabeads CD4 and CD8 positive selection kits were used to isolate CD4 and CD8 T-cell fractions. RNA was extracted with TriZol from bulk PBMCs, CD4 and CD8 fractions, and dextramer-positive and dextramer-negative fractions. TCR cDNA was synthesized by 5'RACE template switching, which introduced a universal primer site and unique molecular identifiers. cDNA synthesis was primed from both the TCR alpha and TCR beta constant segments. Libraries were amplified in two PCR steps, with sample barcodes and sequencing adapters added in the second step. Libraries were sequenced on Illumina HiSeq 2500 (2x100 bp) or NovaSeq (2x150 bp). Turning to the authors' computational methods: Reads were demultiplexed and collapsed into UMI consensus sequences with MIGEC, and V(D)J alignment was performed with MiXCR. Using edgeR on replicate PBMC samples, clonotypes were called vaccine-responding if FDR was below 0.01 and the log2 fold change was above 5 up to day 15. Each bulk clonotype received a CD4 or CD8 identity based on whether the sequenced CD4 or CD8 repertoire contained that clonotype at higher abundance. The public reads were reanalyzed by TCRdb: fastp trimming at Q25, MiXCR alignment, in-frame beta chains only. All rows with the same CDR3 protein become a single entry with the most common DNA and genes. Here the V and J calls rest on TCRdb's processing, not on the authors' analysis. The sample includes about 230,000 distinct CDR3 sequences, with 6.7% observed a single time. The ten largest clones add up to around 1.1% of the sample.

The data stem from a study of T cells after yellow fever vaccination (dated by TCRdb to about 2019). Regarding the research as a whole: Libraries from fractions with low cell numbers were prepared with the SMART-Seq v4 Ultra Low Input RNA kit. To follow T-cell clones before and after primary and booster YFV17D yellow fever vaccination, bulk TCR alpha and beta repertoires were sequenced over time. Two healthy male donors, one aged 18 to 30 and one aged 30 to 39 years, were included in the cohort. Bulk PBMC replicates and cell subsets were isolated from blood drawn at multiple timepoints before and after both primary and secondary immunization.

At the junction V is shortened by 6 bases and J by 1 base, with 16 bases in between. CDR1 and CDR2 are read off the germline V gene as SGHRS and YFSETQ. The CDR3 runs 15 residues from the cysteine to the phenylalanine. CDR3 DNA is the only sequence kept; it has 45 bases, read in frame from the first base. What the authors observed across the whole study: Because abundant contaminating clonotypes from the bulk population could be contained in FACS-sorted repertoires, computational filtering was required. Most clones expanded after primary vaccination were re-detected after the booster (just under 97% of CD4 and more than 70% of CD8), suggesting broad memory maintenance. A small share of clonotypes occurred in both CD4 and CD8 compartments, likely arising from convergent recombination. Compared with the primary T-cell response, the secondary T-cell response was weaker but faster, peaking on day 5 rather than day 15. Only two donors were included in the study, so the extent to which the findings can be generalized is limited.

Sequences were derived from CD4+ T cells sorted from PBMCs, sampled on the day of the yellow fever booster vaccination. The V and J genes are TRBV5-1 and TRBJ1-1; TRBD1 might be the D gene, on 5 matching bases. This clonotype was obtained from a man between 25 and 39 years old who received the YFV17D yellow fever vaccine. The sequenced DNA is TGCGCCAGCAACCCCGGGACCGTTGCGAACACTGAAGCTTTCTTT. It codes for CASNPGTVANTEAFF.